This entry lists 25 T cell receptor beta chains sequenced from one sample in a study of T cell changes during pregnancy in multiple sclerosis. Repertoires were generated with immunoSEQ multiplex PCR, while TCRdb's copy carries only in-frame clones and drops some. The sample carries approximately 100,000 clones, 91% recorded once. The material was peripheral blood, obtained in the second trimester of pregnancy. These receptors came from a female donor with multiple sclerosis, enrolled in a pregnancy study.

V and J are TRBV7-9 and TRBJ1-1; the D gene is possibly TRBD1 (6 bases). The CDR3 is made up of 12 amino acids. Trimming left V 1 base short and J 7 bases short, with 7 bases between. Germline CDR1 is SEHNR and CDR2 is FQNEAQ (reference sequence). The CDR3 DNA reads TGTGCCAGCAGCTTAGGGGGGCTTGAAGCTTTCTTT. It is translated as CASSLGGLEAFF. The whole variable domain, remainder taken from reference TRBV7-9 and TRBJ1-1, is DTGVSQNPRHKITKRGQNVTFRCDPISEHNRLYWYRQTLGQGPEFLTYFQNEAQLEKSRLLSDRFSAERPKGSFSTLEIQRTEQGDSAMYLCASSLGGLEAFFGQGTRLTVV.

This chain joins TRBV6-6 and TRBJ1-2, with TRBD1 matching 7 bases. The CDR3 extends over 14 amino acids. Germline V gene sequence: CDR1 MNHNY, CDR2 SVGAGI (reference sequence). Trimming removed 6 bases from V and 8 bases from J; junction bases left unmatched: 12. CDR3 protein: CASSDRAPAGGYTF. CDR3 DNA sequence: TGTGCCAGCAGCGACAGGGCGCCGGCGGGAGGCTACACCTTC.

In nucleotides, the CDR3 is TGTGCCAGCAGAGCGCCGGGACTGGACTCCTACGAGCAGTACTTC. It codes for CASRAPGLDSYEQYF. The V call is TRBV28, the J call TRBJ2-7; possible D gene TRBD2, 6 bases. Germline V gene data show CDR1 as MDHEN and CDR2 as SYDVKM. The CDR3 is 15 amino acids. V lost 6 bases and J 0 bases, leaving 15 bases between the germline ends. The whole variable domain, filled in from reference TRBV28 and TRBJ2-7, reads DVKVTQSSRYLVKRTGEKVFLECVQDMDHENMFWYRQDPGLGLRLIYFSYDVKMKEKGDIPEGYSVSREKKERFSLILESASTNQTSMYLCASRAPGLDSYEQYFGPGTRLTVT.

V usage is TRBV4-2 and J usage is TRBJ2-3; 9 bases map to TRBD1. The CDR3 has 15 residues. Germline CDR1 and CDR2: LGHNA and YNFKEQ. The J segment lost 4 bases and the V segment lost 5 bases, leaving 7 bases of the junction unmatched. In nucleotides, the CDR3 is TGTGCCAGCAGCGCAACAGGGGGCGACGCAGATACGCAGTATTTT. It is translated as CASSATGGDADTQYF.

The chain uses TRBV21-1 and TRBJ1-5. TRBV21-1 is designated a pseudogene. This CDR3 has 13 residues. The CDR3 is CASSPSGSTPQHF. The CDR3 region has the DNA TGTGCCAGCAGCCCCTCGGGTAGCACGCCCCAGCATTTT.

The rearrangement links TRBV5-1 to TRBJ1-6; no definite D call. Trimming removed 0 bases at V and 7 bases at J, with 11 bases between. The CDR3 sequence is 15 residues long. Germline lookup yields CDR1 SGHRS and CDR2 YFSETQ. The DNA for the CDR3 is TGCGCCAGCAGCTTGGCTGGGAGCCCCAATTCACCCCTCCACTTT. Its translation is CASSLAGSPNSPLHF.

The gene calls are TRBV2 and TRBJ2-1, with TRBD2 matching over 13 bases. This CDR3 is 14 amino acids long. Germline values: CDR1 SNHLY, CDR2 FYNNEI. Losses at the gene ends were 7 bases for V and 7 bases for J; bases not matched to a gene: 4. The CDR3 DNA reads as TGTGCCAGCAACGGACTAGCGGGAGTAAATGAGCAGTTCTTC. Its translation: CASNGLAGVNEQFF.

V usage is TRBV6-5 and J usage is TRBJ2-7, with a tentative D call TRBD2 (6 bases). Trimming took off 7 bases at V and 0 bases at J, with 10 bases between the two ends. The CDR3 loop spans 13 amino acids. Germline-derived CDR1 and CDR2 are MNHEY and SVGAGI. The CDR3 is CASTTGVSYEQYF. CDR3 DNA sequence: TGTGCCAGCACCACGGGGGTCTCCTACGAGCAGTACTTC.

The chain is built from TRBV2 and TRBJ2-2, with 7 positions matching TRBD1. The length of the CDR3 is 14 residues. Germline V gives CDR1 SNHLY, CDR2 FYNNEI. The J segment lost 4 bases and the V segment lost 5 bases, leaving 4 bases of the junction unmatched. The CDR3 is CASSTGASTGELFF. CDR3 nucleotides: TGTGCCAGCAGTACAGGGGCGAGCACCGGGGAGCTGTTTTTT. The full variable domain, in which reference TRBV2 and TRBJ2-2 provide the parts outside the CDR3, is EPEVTQTPSHQVTQMGQEVILRCVPISNHLYFYWYRQILGQKVEFLVSFYNNEISEKSEIFDDQFSVERPDGSNFTLKIRSTKLEDSAMYFCASSTGASTGELFFGEGSRLTVL.

The CDR3 region is CASSQDYVGEETQYF. The CDR3 DNA sequence: TGTGCCAGCAGCCAAGATTATGTCGGGGAAGAGACCCAGTACTTC. The V call is TRBV14, the J call TRBJ2-5; tentative D call: TRBD2 (5 bases). This CDR3 comprises 15 residues. With 0 bases removed from V and 3 bases from J, the gap between germline ends came to 11 bases. The germline V gene has CDR1 SGHDN and CDR2 FVKESK. Full variable domain (rest looked up from reference TRBV14 and TRBJ2-5): EAGVTQFPSHSVIEKGQTVTLRCDPISGHDNLYWYRRVMGKEIKFLLHFVKESKQDESGMPNNRFLAERTGGTYSTLKVQPAELEDSGVYFCASSQDYVGEETQYFGPGTRLLVL.

The J gene is TRBJ2-2, the V gene TRBV28; 8 bases map to TRBD2. From germline, CDR1 is MDHEN and CDR2 SYDVKM. CDR3 length equals 18 residues. Unmatched junction bases numbered 9, after V lost 0 bases and J lost 3 bases. This chain's CDR3 is CASSLWALAGWDTGELFF. The CDR3 region has the DNA TGTGCCAGCAGTTTATGGGCCTTAGCGGGATGGGACACCGGGGAGCTGTTTTTT.

The V call is TRBV6-5, the J call TRBJ1-2; 7 nucleotides align to TRBD1. This CDR3 spans 15 amino acids. In germline, CDR1 is MNHEY, CDR2 SVGAGI. J gave up 1 base and V 5 bases, and 7 bases lay outside the gene matches. The CDR3 sequence is CASSQQGGYNYGYTF. The CDR3 DNA follows: TGTGCCAGCAGTCAGCAGGGGGGTTATAACTATGGCTACACCTTC.

The V and J genes are TRBV7-3 and TRBJ2-2; the D is unclear. V shed 6 bases and J shed 5 bases, with 4 bases lying between them. The CDR3 covers 11 residues. Germline V gene data show CDR1 as SGHTA and CDR2 as FQGTGA. CDR3 protein: CASSSTGELFF. The CDR3 DNA is TGTGCCAGCAGTTCTACCGGGGAGCTGTTTTTT.

The chain joins TRBV29-1 to TRBJ1-1, with TRBD1 as a possible D gene (6 bases). Trimming stripped 6 bases from V and 0 bases from J, with 11 bases between. Germline loops: CDR1 SQVTM, CDR2 ANQGSEA. CDR3 length: 13 amino acids. The CDR3 loop is CSVWQGMNTEAFF. In DNA form, the CDR3 reads TGCAGCGTATGGCAGGGGATGAACACTGAAGCTTTCTTT.

This clone occurred a few times. This chain connects TRBV6-1 to TRBJ1-2; 8 bases fit TRBD1. Germline CDR1 reads MNHNS; CDR2 reads SASEGT. V shed 0 bases and J 4 bases; nucleotides not matched to a gene: 4. This CDR3 comprises 15 residues. CDR3 protein: CASSEAETGAYGYTF. The CDR3 DNA sequence: TGTGCCAGCAGTGAAGCGGAGACAGGGGCCTATGGCTACACCTTC.

The V gene is TRBV7-2, the J gene TRBJ1-2; TRBD1 agrees at 9 bases. Per the germline V gene, CDR1 is SGHTA and CDR2 is FQGNSA. CDR3 length: 18 residues. Trimming cost V 1 base and J 4 bases; bases outside gene matches: 13. CDR3 coding DNA: TGTGCCAGCAGCTTAGTCGGGAGACAGGGGGACTCGGGCTATGGCTACACCTTC. Protein sequence: CASSLVGRQGDSGYGYTF.

This clone was seen only once. V usage is TRBV4-1 and J usage is TRBJ2-7; a possible D gene is TRBD1 (5 bases). This CDR3 has 16 residues. The germline V gene has CDR1 MGHRA and CDR2 YSYEKL. V lost 2 bases and J 3 bases, leaving 17 bases between the germline ends. The CDR3 nucleotides are TGCGCCAGCAGCCAAAGTGGACAACGGCTCGACTACGAGCAGTACTTC. Translating it yields CASSQSGQRLDYEQYF.

The J gene is TRBJ1-2, the V gene TRBV7-6, with 8 bases that match TRBD1. This CDR3 is built from 13 residues. Trimming took 5 bases from V and 11 from J; bases not matched to a gene: 10. Germline V gene lookup returns CDR1 SGHVS and CDR2 FNYEAQ. The CDR3, as DNA: TGTGCCAGCAGCCCCGTCAGGGACAGGAGGTACACCTTC. This encodes CASSPVRDRRYTF.

The V gene is TRBV7-9, the J gene TRBJ2-1, with D tentatively TRBD1 (6 bases). Germline loops: CDR1 SEHNR, CDR2 FQNEAQ (reference sequence). V gave up 8 bases and J gave up 6 bases, with 11 bases separating them. This CDR3 is 12 amino acids long. The CDR3 sequence: CASGRGSNEQFF. The CDR3 nucleotides are TGTGCCAGCGGAAGGGGGAGCAATGAGCAGTTCTTC.

The V gene is TRBV6-6, the J gene TRBJ2-7; D is possibly TRBD1 (5 bases). The length of the CDR3 is 14 residues. Germline V gives CDR1 MNHNY, CDR2 SVGAGI (reference sequence). The V and J ends lost 0 bases and 6 bases respectively, with 12 bases between them. CDR3 in DNA: TGTGCCAGCAGTTACTCGAAATTAGGGGTCGAGCAGTACTTC. Translated: CASSYSKLGVEQYF.

The rearrangement joins TRBV27 to TRBJ2-7; 8 bases agree with TRBD2. Trimming at V came to 3 bases and at J to 2 bases, leaving 6 bases not matched to a gene. Germline V gives CDR1 MNHEY, CDR2 SMNVEV (reference sequence). The CDR3 length is 15 residues. The CDR3 region has the DNA TGTGCCAGCAGTTTGGCGGCGGGGGGTCCCTACGAGCAGTACTTC. The encoded protein is CASSLAAGGPYEQYF.

The chain combines TRBV7-2 with TRBJ2-1; TRBD2 matches at 9 bases. V lost 3 bases to trimming and J lost 4 bases; unmatched junction nucleotides: 7. The germline V gene has CDR1 SGHTA and CDR2 FQGNSA. CDR3 length: 16 amino acids. The DNA for the CDR3 is TGTGCCAGCAGCTTGTCGGCGGGAGGGCCTTACAATGAGCAGTTCTTC. Translating it yields CASSLSAGGPYNEQFF.

This chain joins TRBV7-8 and TRBJ1-5; weak D call: TRBD1 (6 bases). Trimming took off 6 bases at V and 5 bases at J, with 14 bases between the two ends. Germline CDR1 SGHVS, CDR2 FQNEAQ. The CDR3 covers 14 residues. CDR3 nucleotides: TGTGCCAGCAGTCACAGGGAAAGGTATCAGCCCCAGCATTTT. Translated: CASSHRERYQPQHF.

This clone is a singleton in its sample. The chain uses TRBV7-2 and TRBJ2-3; D is possibly TRBD2 (6 bases). V was trimmed by 0 bases and J by 3 bases, leaving 10 bases between them. The CDR3 sequence is 15 residues long. The V gene's germline CDR1 is SGHTA and CDR2 FQGNSA. The CDR3 DNA sequence: TGTGCCAGCAGCTTAGCGAGGAGCGGGACAGATACGCAGTATTTT. Encoded protein: CASSLARSGTDTQYF.

The chain combines TRBV19 with TRBJ1-3; D not resolved. CDR3 length: 13 amino acids. The germline V and J ends were trimmed by 7 bases and 4 bases, with 11 bases remaining between them. Germline-derived CDR1 and CDR2 are LNHDA and SQIVND (reference sequence). CDR3 sequence: CASTATGGNTIYF. The CDR3 region has the DNA TGTGCCAGTACTGCCACGGGAGGAAACACCATATATTTT.